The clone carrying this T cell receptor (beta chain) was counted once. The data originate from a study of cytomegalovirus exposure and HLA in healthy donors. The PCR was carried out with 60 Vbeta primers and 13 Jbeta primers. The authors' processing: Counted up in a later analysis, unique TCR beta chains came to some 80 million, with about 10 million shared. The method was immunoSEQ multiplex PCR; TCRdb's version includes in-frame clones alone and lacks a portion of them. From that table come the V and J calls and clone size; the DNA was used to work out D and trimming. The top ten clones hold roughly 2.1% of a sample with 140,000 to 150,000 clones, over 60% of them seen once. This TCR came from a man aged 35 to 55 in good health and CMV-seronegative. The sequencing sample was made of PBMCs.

CDR3 region: CASSPTSRLYNEQFF. CDR3 nucleotide sequence: TGTGCCAGCAGCCCCACTAGCAGATTATACAATGAGCAGTTCTTC. The V gene is TRBV27, the J gene TRBJ2-1; tentative D call: TRBD2 (6 bases). This CDR3 contains 15 residues. CDR1 and CDR2 (germline): MNHEY, SMNVEV (reference sequence). Trimming cost V 6 bases and J 4 bases, with 16 bases left between them.